The 29 T cell receptor beta chains below all came from one sample that was sequenced in a study of human T cells and chemical hapten exposure. The time point is: pre-sensitization, week 0. Treatment of the sample: therapeutic diphenylcyclopropenone sensitization with weekly scalp DPC. TCRdb itself ran the RACE reads through MiXCR, one entry per CDR3 protein. The sample gives 350,000 to 450,000 distinct CDR3 sequences, roughly 4.6% of which show up once; approximately 2.8% is in the top ten. The specimen comprised whole blood, sampled in connection with sensitization to the hapten diphenylcyclopropenone (DPC). The source of these receptors is a woman in her 50s with alopecia areata. Some clones in this sample may be carry-over from other donors' samples.

The J gene is TRBJ1-3, the V gene TRBV3-1; possibly TRBD1 for D (5 bases). The length of the CDR3 is 15 residues. V was shortened by 3 bases and J by 4 bases, with 13 bases between the two germline ends. Germline lookup yields CDR1 LGHDT and CDR2 YNNKEL (reference sequence). The CDR3 here is CASSHIRVGGNTIYF. CDR3 DNA sequence: TGTGCCAGCAGCCACATCAGGGTAGGGGGAAACACCATATATTTT.

Many counts were recorded for this clonotype. The CDR3 here is CASSLENTDTQYF. The CDR3, as DNA: TGCGCCAGCAGCTTGGAAAACACAGATACGCAGTATTTT. V is TRBV5-1 and J is TRBJ2-3, with D uncertain. V was trimmed by 0 bases and J by 2 bases, leaving 4 bases between them. This CDR3 is 13 amino acids long. Germline V CDR1 and CDR2: SGHRS, YFSETQ.

The rearrangement joins TRBV19 to TRBJ1-5; D unclear. Trimming stripped 3 bases from V and 4 bases from J, with 16 bases between. This CDR3 region has 16 residues. CDR1 is LNHDA, CDR2 SQIVND, per germline (reference sequence). CDR3 sequence: CASSIDVLRRNQPQHF. For the CDR3, the DNA is TGTGCCAGTAGTATCGATGTGTTGCGCAGGAATCAGCCCCAGCATTTT. Full variable domain (rest looked up from reference TRBV19 and TRBJ1-5): DGGITQSPKYLFRKEGQNVTLSCEQNLNHDAMYWYRQDPGQGLRLIYYSQIVNDFQKGDIAEGYSVSREKKESFPLTVTSAQKNPTAFYLCASSIDVLRRNQPQHFGDGTRLSIL.

This clonotype appeared many times. V and J are TRBV28 and TRBJ2-5, with 11 bases identical to TRBD1. V trimming: 5 bases; J trimming: 2 bases; junction bases outside the gene matches: 7. The CDR3 is 16 residues long. CDR1 and CDR2 (germline): MDHEN, SYDVKM. The CDR3 loop reads CASSTGDRGEQETQYF. CDR3 sequence (DNA): TGTGCCAGCAGTACCGGGGACAGGGGGGAGCAAGAGACCCAGTACTTC. The full variable domain, its missing parts supplied by reference TRBV28 and TRBJ2-5, is DVKVTQSSRYLVKRTGEKVFLECVQDMDHENMFWYRQDPGLGLRLIYFSYDVKMKEKGDIPEGYSVSREKKERFSLILESASTNQTSMYLCASSTGDRGEQETQYFGPGTRLLVL.

This clonotype was seen a handful of times. V gene TRBV4-2 combines with J gene TRBJ2-3; D perhaps matches TRBD2 (6 bases). CDR3 length: 16 residues. Trimming left V 0 bases short and J 5 bases short, with 15 bases between. Germline V gene lookup returns CDR1 LGHNA and CDR2 YNFKEQ. CDR3 in DNA: TGTGCCAGCAGCCAAGATCCGGGACTCCTGGGAGATACGCAGTATTTT. As protein: CASSQDPGLLGDTQYF.

This clonotype was detected only once. V is TRBV29-1 and J is TRBJ1-1; 7 bases agree with TRBD1. CDR1 and CDR2 (germline): SQVTM, ANQGSEA. The V and J ends lost 7 bases and 4 bases, in that order; junction bases with no gene match: 3. This CDR3 comprises 11 residues. The CDR3 nucleotides are TGCAGCGGAGGACAGGTCACTGAAGCTTTCTTT. Its translation: CSGGQVTEAFF.

There are a few counts of this clonotype. The chain has TRBV5-1 and TRBJ1-5; possibly TRBD1 for D (6 bases). V was pared by 0 bases and J by 4 bases, with 32 bases between. The CDR3 covers 22 residues. Germline CDR1 is SGHRS and CDR2 is YFSETQ. This chain's CDR3 is CASSLEYGGAGARPLLNQPQHF. The CDR3 DNA reads TGCGCCAGCAGCTTGGAATATGGGGGCGCGGGGGCCCGACCACTCCTTAATCAGCCCCAGCATTTT.

This clonotype was counted many times. This chain connects TRBV3-1 to TRBJ2-7, with D uncertain. Trimming removed 5 bases at V and 5 bases at J, with 10 bases between. The CDR3 has 12 amino acids. The germline gives CDR1 LGHDT, CDR2 YNNKEL (reference sequence). The CDR3 sequence is CASSSTLDEQYF. CDR3 nucleotide sequence: TGTGCCAGCAGCTCGACTTTGGACGAGCAGTACTTC.

In the case of this clonotype: A read error may explain this, as a much larger clone is one base away. The chain has TRBV7-2 and TRBJ1-1; D perhaps matches TRBD1 (6 bases). The CDR3 runs to 14 residues. In germline, CDR1 is SGHTA, CDR2 FQGNSA. V was shortened by 10 bases and J by 5 bases, with 20 bases between the two germline ends. CDR3 in amino acids: CANRLTGLGTEAFF. CDR3 sequence (DNA): TGTGCCAACAGACTCACAGGGCTTGGGACTGAAGCTTTCTTT.

In this sample, this clonotype turned up a few times. The CDR3 loop is CASSLRGGNTDTQYF. CDR3 DNA sequence: TGTGCCAGCAGTCTGCGGGGGGGCAACACAGATACGCAGTATTTT. The V and J genes are TRBV27 and TRBJ2-3; 9 nucleotides agree with TRBD2. From germline, CDR1 is MNHEY and CDR2 SMNVEV (reference sequence). The V gene end was trimmed by 5 bases and the J gene end by 2 bases; junction bases not matched to a gene: 5. The CDR3 loop spans 15 amino acids.

In its sample, this clonotype was seen many times. The chain is built from TRBV7-9 and TRBJ2-2; D is possibly TRBD2 (6 bases). The germline V gene has CDR1 SEHNR and CDR2 FQNEAQ (reference sequence). This CDR3 is 16 amino acids long. The V and J ends lost 11 bases and 2 bases respectively, with 21 bases between them. This CDR3 is CASLGELAANTGELFF. The DNA of the CDR3 is TGTGCCTCGCTGGGGGAACTAGCTGCAAACACCGGGGAGCTGTTTTTT.

This clonotype was picked up many times. The chain recombines TRBV9 with TRBJ1-6; D might be TRBD1 (5 bases). The CDR3 runs to 14 residues. The V gene's germline CDR1 is SGDLS and CDR2 YYNGEE. The V and J ends lost 4 bases and 7 bases respectively, with 12 bases between them. The CDR3 region has the DNA TGTGCCAGCAGCCCGGGGGATTCGAATTCACCCCTCCACTTT. This gives the protein CASSPGDSNSPLHF.

This clonotype was found many times. The chain has TRBV29-1 and TRBJ1-1; D possibly corresponds to TRBD1 (5 bases). Germline CDR1 reads SQVTM; CDR2 reads ANQGSEA. Between the trimmed V and J ends, which lost 4 bases and 1 base, there was a span of 16 bases. This CDR3 contains 15 residues. The CDR3 reads CSVVVGEGRNTEAFF. The CDR3 DNA follows: TGCAGCGTTGTAGTAGGTGAGGGGCGGAACACTGAAGCTTTCTTT.

This clonotype was observed a few times. This chain links TRBV9 with TRBJ2-3; 8 bases match TRBD1. V shed 0 bases, J shed 7 bases, and the junction held 7 bases outside the gene matches. CDR1 is SGDLS and CDR2 is YYNGEE in the germline V gene. The CDR3 consists of 15 residues. This chain's CDR3 is CASSVEAGGSNTQYF. For the CDR3, the DNA is TGTGCCAGCAGCGTAGAGGCAGGGGGCTCAAATACGCAGTATTTT. Combining the CDR3 with reference TRBV9 and TRBJ2-3 gives the whole variable domain DSGVTQTPKHLITATGQRVTLRCSPRSGDLSVYWYQQSLDQGLQFLIQYYNGEERAKGNILERFSAQQFPDLHSELNLSSLELGDSALYFCASSVEAGGSNTQYFGPGTRLTVL.

This chain joins TRBV30 and TRBJ2-7; 8 bases are a match to TRBD2. This CDR3 contains 13 residues. The V gene's germline CDR1 is GTSNPN and CDR2 SVGIG (reference sequence). V trimming: 4 bases; J trimming: 4 bases; junction bases outside the gene matches: 6. This CDR3 reads CAWTLAGRYEQYF. The CDR3 coding sequence is TGTGCCTGGACCCTAGCGGGTCGATACGAGCAGTACTTC.

The V gene is TRBV27, the J gene TRBJ2-1; D uncertain. V was cut by 8 bases and J by 7 bases, with 18 bases left in between. CDR3 length: 14 residues. In germline, CDR1 is MNHEY, CDR2 SMNVEV (reference sequence). CDR3 in DNA: TGTGCCAGCTCTCGAGCAGGAGTAACAAATGAGCAGTTCTTC. Translated, it gives CASSRAGVTNEQFF.

This sequence joins TRBV5-1 and TRBJ1-2; TRBD1 aligns across 7 bases. Germline trimming cut 6 bases from V and 5 bases from J; bases unmatched to any gene: 7. The CDR3 covers 13 residues. Germline CDR1 and CDR2: SGHRS and YFSETQ. The CDR3 DNA sequence: TGCGCCAGCACTATGGGACAGCTTTATGGCTACACCTTC. Translated, it gives CASTMGQLYGYTF.

This clonotype was observed a few times. The chain links TRBV18 to TRBJ2-1; no clear D. The CDR3 sequence is 15 residues long. Between the trimmed V and J ends, which lost 0 bases and 0 bases, there was a span of 6 bases. The germline gives CDR1 KGHSH, CDR2 LQKENI. The CDR3 region is CASSPPRSSYNEQFF. CDR3 nucleotide sequence: TGTGCCAGCTCACCACCACGAAGCTCCTACAATGAGCAGTTCTTC.

V usage is TRBV4-2 and J usage is TRBJ1-2; D gene ambiguous. The CDR3 has 16 amino acids. Germline assignment: CDR1 LGHNA and CDR2 YNFKEQ. The V end lost 0 bases, the J end lost 5 bases, and 16 bases lay between the germline ends. The CDR3 nucleotides are TGTGCCAGCAGCCAAGATGCTGCCCGTTATGATTATGGCTACACCTTC. Translation gives CASSQDAARYDYGYTF.

This clonotype came up many times. The CDR3 loop reads CASGSPGRALAKNIQYF. For the CDR3, the DNA is TGTGCTAGTGGTTCGCCGGGAAGGGCGCTAGCCAAAAACATTCAGTACTTC. The chain joins TRBV12-5 to TRBJ2-4; TRBD2 might be the D (5 bases). CDR1 and CDR2 (germline): LGHNT, FRNRAP. V lost 4 bases and J 0 bases, leaving 16 bases between the germline ends. The CDR3 consists of 17 residues.

This clonotype came up many times. The chain couples TRBV14 to TRBJ1-2, with D unclear. Germline CDR1 SGHDN, CDR2 FVKESK. With 1 base removed from V and 0 bases from J, the gap between germline ends came to 9 bases. The CDR3 spans 15 residues. The CDR3 coding sequence is TGTGCCAGCAGCCAAGTGGAATCAGCTAACTATGGCTACACCTTC. Its protein product is CASSQVESANYGYTF.

This clonotype was counted between two and nine times. The chain links TRBV12-3 or TRBV12-4 to TRBJ2-7, with no clear D. Trimming pared 2 bases from V and 5 bases from J, leaving 7 bases between. The CDR3 contains 12 residues. The CDR3 reads CASSLSFHEQYF. In nucleotides, the CDR3 is TGTGCCAGCAGTTTATCTTTCCACGAGCAGTACTTC.

This clonotype was detected many times. The chain couples TRBV3-1 to TRBJ2-7; D is possibly TRBD1 (5 bases). The CDR3 length is 13 residues. Germline CDR1 is LGHDT and CDR2 is YNNKEL (reference sequence). Trimming shortened V by 3 bases and J by 9 bases, and 15 bases separated the two germline ends. This CDR3 reads CASSQDDAQGQYF. The CDR3 DNA is TGTGCCAGCAGCCAGGACGACGCTCAGGGGCAGTACTTC.

This clonotype came up many times. The rearrangement links TRBV12-3 or TRBV12-4 to TRBJ2-2; D not certain. Trimming shortened V by 5 bases and J by 5 bases, and 18 bases separated the two germline ends. The CDR3 is made up of 16 amino acids. The CDR3 region has the DNA TGTGCCAGCAGTGCCAATGGATTCCAGTCGACCGGGGAGCTGTTTTTT. Translated, it gives CASSANGFQSTGELFF.

The gene calls are TRBV20-1 and TRBJ1-1; TRBD1 is a possible D gene (6 bases). This CDR3 has 13 residues. Per the germline V gene, CDR1 is DFQATT and CDR2 is SNEGSKA (reference sequence). Trimming removed 1 base from V and 5 bases from J, with 11 bases in between. CDR3 nucleotide sequence: TGCAGTGCTAGAGGGACAGAGGGTACTGAAGCTTTCTTT. Its protein product is CSARGTEGTEAFF.

This clonotype appeared many times. The chain is built from TRBV29-1 and TRBJ2-3; TRBD2 is a possible D gene (5 bases). The V gene's germline CDR1 is SQVTM and CDR2 ANQGSEA. Trimming pared 0 bases from V and 3 bases from J, leaving 10 bases between. This CDR3 has 14 residues. The CDR3 sequence is CSVEEGGLTDTQYF. In nucleotides, the CDR3 is TGCAGCGTTGAAGAGGGCGGGCTGACAGATACGCAGTATTTT.

Notes on this clonotype: A much larger clone sits a single nucleotide away, making a read error possible. The conserved final phenylalanine or tryptophan is absent from the CDR3, which likely points to a read error. The CDR3 region is CASSPGLAPRTDTQYL. CDR3 coding DNA: TGTGCCAGCAGCCCCGGACTAGCACCTCGCACAGATACGCAGTATTTA. The rearrangement uses TRBV2 and TRBJ2-3; 8 nucleotides align to TRBD2. This CDR3 is built from 16 residues. Germline lookup yields CDR1 SNHLY and CDR2 FYNNEI. Trimming at V came to 6 bases and at J to 1 base, leaving 9 bases not matched to a gene.

The rearrangement uses TRBV7-8 and TRBJ1-3, with a tentative D call TRBD1 (6 bases). Germline V gives CDR1 SGHVS, CDR2 FQNEAQ. The CDR3 runs to 18 residues. V lost 5 bases and J lost 0, with 20 bases in between. CDR3 in amino acids: CASSPYRGGGGSGNTIYF. The CDR3 nucleotides are TGTGCCAGCAGCCCCTATCGGGGGGGCGGGGGCTCTGGAAACACCATATATTTT.

This clonotype was detected a few times. The chain uses TRBV10-2 and TRBJ1-3; tentative D call: TRBD1 (5 bases). Germline CDR1 is WSHSY and CDR2 is SAAADI. This CDR3 has 13 amino acids. V lost 8 bases and J lost 4, with 12 bases in between. The CDR3 DNA reads TGCGCCAGCGGGCGGGGGGAAGGAAACACCATATATTTT. This sequence encodes CASGRGEGNTIYF.